One and the same sample provided the 30 T cell receptor beta chains below, sequenced in a study of OX40 agonist ivuxolimab in advanced cancers. Profiled with immunoSEQ multiplex PCR; TCRdb holds only in-frame clones, not every one. The sample carries about 66,000 clones, about 81% recorded once. The source material was CD4+ or CD8+ T cells sorted from blood, sampled in a trial of the OX40 agonist ivuxolimab. The receptors shown here come from an adult with an advanced solid tumor such as melanoma, head and neck, liver or kidney cancer.

The V and J genes are TRBV10-3 and TRBJ2-6, with D uncertain. V lost 6 bases to trimming and J lost 0 bases, with 15 bases between them. Germline-derived CDR1 and CDR2 are ENHRY and SYGVKD. The CDR3 spans 17 residues. CDR3 residues: CAISRGPSTSGANVLTF. The DNA for the CDR3 is TGTGCCATCAGCCGAGGACCGAGCACCTCTGGGGCCAACGTCCTGACTTTC.

This rearrangement joins TRBV27 to TRBJ2-5; D gene ambiguous. The V gene lost 6 bases and the J gene lost 4 bases, with 12 bases spanning the gap. This CDR3 is built from 13 residues. Germline V gene data show CDR1 as MNHEY and CDR2 as SMNVEV (reference sequence). The CDR3 sequence: CASSVRVRETQYF. CDR3 nucleotide sequence: TGTGCCAGCAGCGTAAGGGTAAGAGAGACCCAGTACTTC.

This sequence joins TRBV11-3 and TRBJ1-1, with 7 bases aligning to TRBD1. The germline gives CDR1 SGHNT, CDR2 YENEEA. The CDR3 covers 14 residues. V lost 2 bases and J lost 5; bases outside the gene matches: 5. The CDR3 DNA is TGTGCCAGCAGCTTAACAGGGGTAAGAACTGAAGCTTTCTTT. It codes for CASSLTGVRTEAFF.

The chain joins TRBV27 to TRBJ1-1; unclear D gene. The CDR3 is 16 residues long. Looked up from germline, CDR1 is MNHEY and CDR2 is SMNVEV (reference sequence). Trimming stripped 0 bases from V and 5 bases from J, with 16 bases between. CDR3 loop: CASSLSPQVLGTEAFF. CDR3 sequence (DNA): TGTGCCAGCAGTTTATCGCCGCAGGTACTAGGAACTGAAGCTTTCTTT.

This clone appeared a single time. The chain combines TRBV7-2 with TRBJ1-2; D is possibly TRBD1 (5 bases). The CDR3 has 13 residues. CDR1 and CDR2 from the germline V gene are SGHTA and FQGNSA. Trimming pared 0 bases from V and 4 bases from J, leaving 6 bases between. The chain's CDR3 is CASSLAGTYGYTF. The CDR3 DNA reads TGTGCCAGCAGCTTAGCAGGGACCTATGGCTACACCTTC.

This clone was counted a single time. The chain joins TRBV5-1 to TRBJ2-2, with TRBD2 matching 8 bases. Germline CDR1 SGHRS, CDR2 YFSETQ. The V gene end was trimmed by 0 bases and the J gene end by 2 bases; junction bases not matched to a gene: 3. This CDR3 has 16 residues. The CDR3 DNA reads as TGCGCCAGCAGCTTGGCCGGGACTAGTAACACCGGGGAGCTGTTTTTT. Protein sequence: CASSLAGTSNTGELFF.

This clone showed up just a few times. The V call is TRBV7-8, the J call TRBJ1-5; weak D call: TRBD1 (6 bases). This CDR3 spans 15 amino acids. Trimming shortened V by 4 bases and J by 0 bases, and 10 bases separated the two germline ends. Germline CDR1 and CDR2: SGHVS and FQNEAQ. This CDR3 reads CASSSQGLSNQPQHF. In nucleotides, the CDR3 is TGTGCCAGCAGCTCACAGGGACTTAGCAATCAGCCCCAGCATTTT. Filled out from reference TRBV7-8 and TRBJ1-5, the complete variable domain reads GAGVSQSPRYKVAKRGQDVALRCDPISGHVSLFWYQQALGQGPEFLTYFQNEAQLDKSGLPSDRFFAERPEGSVSTLKIQRTQQEDSAVYLCASSSQGLSNQPQHFGDGTRLSIL.

Worth noting for this clone: The same CDR3 is also encoded by other DNA sequences in this sample. This chain uses TRBV5-1 with TRBJ2-1; D not certain. From germline, CDR1 is SGHRS and CDR2 YFSETQ. The length of the CDR3 is 12 residues. Trimming pared 0 bases from V and 7 bases from J, leaving 5 bases between. Here the CDR3 reads CASSLEGNEQFF. The CDR3 DNA follows: TGCGCCAGCAGCTTGGAGGGAAATGAGCAGTTCTTC. Full variable domain (outside the CDR3, taken from reference TRBV5-1 and TRBJ2-1): KAGVTQTPRYLIKTRGQQVTLSCSPISGHRSVSWYQQTPGQGLQFLFEYFSETQRNKGNFPGRFSGRQFSNSRSEMNVSTLELGDSALYLCASSLEGNEQFFGPGTRLTVL.

J is TRBJ2-5 and V is TRBV18; D might be TRBD2 (5 bases). V was trimmed by 2 bases and J by 5 bases, leaving 18 bases between them. Germline loops: CDR1 KGHSH, CDR2 LQKENI. The CDR3 totals 16 residues. CDR3 amino acids: CASSPLRALGGETQYF. DNA for the CDR3: TGTGCCAGCTCACCATTGCGGGCTCTGGGCGGCGAGACCCAGTACTTC.

This clone appeared a few times. The chain has TRBV4-2 and TRBJ2-3; a possible D gene is TRBD1 (5 bases). The CDR3 extends over 15 amino acids. Germline V gene lookup returns CDR1 LGHNA and CDR2 YNFKEQ. V was trimmed by 4 bases and J by 2 bases, leaving 13 bases between them. This CDR3 is CASSRETANTDTQYF. Written as DNA, the CDR3 is TGTGCCAGCAGCCGAGAGACAGCAAACACAGATACGCAGTATTTT.

This chain joins TRBV10-3 and TRBJ2-4; tentatively, D is TRBD1 or TRBD2 (6 bases each). Trimming cost V 5 bases and J 5 bases, with 22 bases left between them. The CDR3 contains 17 residues. Germline assignment: CDR1 ENHRY and CDR2 SYGVKD. The CDR3 region has the DNA TGTGCCATCAGTTTTAAACACGGGGGCAGAGGCCAAAACATTCAGTACTTC. Amino acid sequence: CAISFKHGGRGQNIQYF.

The chain has TRBV5-4 and TRBJ2-2; D not resolved. This CDR3 has 14 residues. V lost 2 bases, J lost 3 bases, and 8 bases lay in between. Germline V gives CDR1 SGHNT, CDR2 YYREEE (reference sequence). CDR3 amino acids: CASSLSQDTGELFF. The CDR3 nucleotides are TGTGCCAGCAGCTTATCCCAGGACACCGGGGAGCTGTTTTTT.

The sample holds one count of this clone. The chain uses TRBV11-3 and TRBJ2-3; TRBD2 matches 13 bases. Germline V gene lookup returns CDR1 SGHNT and CDR2 YENEEA. V trimming: 4 bases; J trimming: 5 bases; junction bases outside the gene matches: 6. The CDR3 has 16 amino acids. The CDR3 reads CASSSTSGGAGDTQYF. Here the CDR3 DNA reads TGTGCCAGCAGCTCTACTAGCGGGGGGGCGGGAGATACGCAGTATTTT.

This chain joins TRBV5-8 and TRBJ2-2; possibly TRBD1 for D (6 bases). CDR1 SGHTS and CDR2 YDEGEE come from the germline V gene. This CDR3 is 15 amino acids long. The germline V and J ends were trimmed by 4 bases and 4 bases, with 14 bases remaining between them. CDR3 DNA: TGTGCCAGCAGCGTTACAGGGAGAGTCACCGGGGAGCTGTTTTTT. Amino acid sequence: CASSVTGRVTGELFF.

The chain carries TRBV7-2 and TRBJ1-4; no reliable D call. The germline V gene has CDR1 SGHTA and CDR2 FQGNSA. V was trimmed by 3 bases and J by 12 bases, leaving 11 bases between them. The CDR3 consists of 12 residues. The CDR3 DNA sequence: TGTGCCAGCAGCTTTACCGAGCGGGAACTGTTTTTT. It is translated as CASSFTERELFF.

CDR3 bases: TGTGCCAGCAGCTTAGATTGGGCAGCATCCCTCTCGGGCACTGAAGCTTTCTTT. Its translation: CASSLDWAASLSGTEAFF. The chain employs TRBV11-3 and TRBJ1-1; D is uncertain. Trimming cost V 0 bases and J 4 bases, with 21 bases left between them. The CDR3 spans 18 residues. Germline V gives CDR1 SGHNT, CDR2 YENEEA.

This clone was detected once. The rearrangement joins TRBV7-2 to TRBJ1-1; D might be TRBD1 (5 bases). Germline CDR1 is SGHTA and CDR2 is FQGNSA. Trimming took 5 bases from V and 6 from J, leaving 19 bases between them. The CDR3 is 15 amino acids. The CDR3 DNA follows: TGTGCCAGCAGCCCCCCGGGACGGGACGTCCCTGAAGCTTTCTTT. Translating it yields CASSPPGRDVPEAFF.

The chain is built from TRBV9 and TRBJ2-1, with TRBD2 identical over 7 bases. Germline CDR1 is SGDLS and CDR2 is YYNGEE. The CDR3 covers 15 residues. V trimming: 4 bases; J trimming: 0 bases; junction bases outside the gene matches: 4. CDR3 region: CASSFGGSSYNEQFF. The CDR3 nucleotides read TGTGCCAGCAGCTTCGGGGGGAGCTCCTACAATGAGCAGTTCTTC.

This clone was seen only a few times. V gene TRBV27 combines with J gene TRBJ1-1; TRBD1 agrees at 11 bases. Germline V gene sequence: CDR1 MNHEY, CDR2 SMNVEV (reference sequence). The CDR3 spans 20 residues. The V segment lost 4 bases and the J segment 0 bases; nucleotides outside the gene matches: 16. The CDR3 nucleotides are TGTGCCAGCAGTTCGGGGTACGTACGGGACAGGGGGAACATGAACACTGAAGCTTTCTTT. The encoded protein is CASSSGYVRDRGNMNTEAFF.

This chain uses TRBV6-5 with TRBJ2-1; TRBD1 matches at 9 bases. J gave up 13 bases and V 6 bases, and 13 bases lay outside the gene matches. The CDR3 loop spans 14 amino acids. Germline lookup yields CDR1 MNHEY and CDR2 SVGAGI. Written as DNA, the CDR3 is TGTGCCAGCAGCCGATGGACAGGGGAAGGGCAACAGTTCTTC. Amino acids: CASSRWTGEGQQFF.

V is TRBV5-6 and J is TRBJ1-1; the D is unclear. CDR3 length equals 11 residues. CDR1 SGHDT and CDR2 YYEEEE come from the germline V gene. Trimming cost V 1 base and J 8 bases, with 6 bases left between them. The CDR3 region has the DNA TGTGCCAGCAGCTTGTTGGGGGAAGCTTTCTTT. This codes for CASSLLGEAFF.

For this clone: At the DNA level, this CDR3 is encoded by other sequences in the same sample as well. The rearrangement links TRBV11-2 to TRBJ1-1; D remains ambiguous. Germline V gene sequence: CDR1 SGHAT, CDR2 FQNNGV. Trimming shortened V by 1 base and J by 7 bases, and 7 bases separated the two germline ends. The CDR3 has 12 residues. The CDR3 DNA reads TGTGCCAGCAGCTTAGTCGGAGGTGAAGCTTTCTTT. Residues: CASSLVGGEAFF.

The CDR3 sequence: CASSLMGPTNHEQYF. The DNA of the CDR3 is TGTGCCAGCAGCTTAATGGGTCCTACAAATCACGAGCAGTACTTC. The chain combines TRBV7-9 with TRBJ2-7; D not resolved. Germline CDR1 is SEHNR and CDR2 is FQNEAQ (reference sequence). Deletions cut 2 bases from V and 5 bases from J, with 16 bases between. The CDR3 has 15 residues.

Turning to this clone: Its ends do not fully match the called genes, so a read error is possible. The chain recombines TRBV30 with TRBJ2-1, with D tentatively TRBD2 (6 bases). The germline CDR1 and CDR2 sequences are GTSNPN and SVGIG (reference sequence). The CDR3 length is 15 residues. The chain's CDR3 is CAWGLWGVLGNERFF. For the CDR3, the DNA is TGTGCCTGGGGCCTCTGGGGGGTCTTGGGCAATGAGCGGTTCTTC.

This chain connects TRBV5-8 to TRBJ1-1, with D possibly being TRBD1 (5 bases). V dropped 4 bases and J dropped 0 bases, with 13 bases sitting between them. Germline assignment: CDR1 SGHTS and CDR2 YDEGEE. CDR3 length: 15 residues. The CDR3 nucleotides are TGTGCCAGCAGCATGCGGGGAGGGGTGAACACTGAAGCTTTCTTT. It codes for CASSMRGGVNTEAFF.

The chain has TRBV2 and TRBJ1-4, with TRBD1 identical over 10 bases. The CDR3 contains 14 residues. Unmatched junction bases numbered 6, after V lost 6 bases and J lost 8 bases. Germline CDR1 reads SNHLY; CDR2 reads FYNNEI. CDR3 in DNA: TGTGCCAGCAGGAAAGACAGGGGGCAGGAAAAACTGTTTTTT. Protein: CASRKDRGQEKLFF.

CDR3 sequence (DNA): TGTGCCAGTAGTATAGGGAACCGGGAGACCCAGTACTTC. It translates to CASSIGNRETQYF. V gene TRBV19 combines with J gene TRBJ2-5; no firm D call. The V gene lost 1 base and the J gene lost 5 bases, with 8 bases spanning the gap. This CDR3 spans 13 amino acids. Germline V gene sequence: CDR1 LNHDA, CDR2 SQIVND (reference sequence).

This clone was found a few times. J is TRBJ1-1 and V is TRBV27; 11 bases align to TRBD1. Unmatched junction bases numbered 3, after V lost 4 bases and J lost 5 bases. Germline CDR1 MNHEY, CDR2 SMNVEV (reference sequence). This CDR3 comprises 14 residues. The CDR3 loop is CASSSGQGGTEAFF. CDR3 DNA: TGTGCCAGCAGTTCGGGACAGGGGGGGACTGAAGCTTTCTTT.

The rearrangement uses TRBV5-1 and TRBJ2-7; TRBD1 matches 12 bases. The CDR3 runs 15 residues. Germline-derived CDR1 and CDR2 are SGHRS and YFSETQ. V shed 4 bases, J shed 6 bases, and the junction held 8 bases outside the gene matches. CDR3 DNA sequence: TGCGCCAGCAGCCCAGAGGGGACAGGGGGCGGCGAGCAGTACTTC. As protein: CASSPEGTGGGEQYF.

The rearrangement joins TRBV5-8 to TRBJ2-5; 8 nucleotides agree with TRBD1. CDR3 length: 14 amino acids. Germline V gives CDR1 SGHTS, CDR2 YDEGEE. V dropped 1 base and J dropped 7; count of bases not matched to a gene: 6. CDR3 DNA: TGTGCCAGCAGCTTGTCGAGACAGGGGTGGACCCAGTACTTC. It encodes CASSLSRQGWTQYF.